The 19 T cell receptor beta chains given below trace back to one sample, sequenced in a study of molecular identifiers for immune sequencing clone quantification. One entry per CDR3 protein results from TCRdb running MiXCR on the PCR reads. The sample carries about half a million distinct CDR3 sequences, 25% recorded once. Material for sequencing was naive CD8+ T cells from blood, with Jurkat cell RNA spiked in. Sample subset: FACS-sorted CD8+CD4-CCR7+CD45RA+ naive T cells. The origin of the receptors is a human donor in good health. Some libraries in this study had Jurkat cell RNA spiked in.

Regarding this clonotype: This may be a read error, as it is one base from a much larger clone. In DNA, the CDR3 is TGTGCCAGCAGTTACTCGTGGGACGCCGCGGATACGCGGTATTTT. Encoded protein: CASSYSWDAADTRYF. The V gene is TRBV6-6, the J gene TRBJ2-3, with D perhaps assigned TRBD1 or TRBD2 (5 bases each). The length of the CDR3 is 15 residues. CDR1 and CDR2 from the germline V gene are MNHNY and SVGAGI (reference sequence).

The rearrangement uses TRBV3-2 and TRBJ1-1. TRBV3-2 counts as a pseudogene. This CDR3 contains 15 residues. The CDR3 nucleotides read TGTGCCAGCAGCCAAGATGGTCGTAGGAACACTGAAGCTTTCTTT. Encoded protein: CASSQDGRRNTEAFF.

Note on this clonotype: This could be a read error, since a much larger clone is one nucleotide away. This chain connects TRBV7-6 to TRBJ2-7; 8 bases line up with TRBD1. This CDR3 has 15 residues. The V gene's germline CDR1 is SGHVS and CDR2 FNYEAQ. V gave up 1 base and J gave up 2 bases; unmatched junction bases: 4. This chain's CDR3 is CASSLDPGQAYEQYF. For the CDR3, the DNA is TGTGCCAGCAGCTTAGACCCGGGACAGGCCTACGAGCAGTACTTC.

The V call is TRBV6-5, the J call TRBJ1-5; TRBD1 matches 7 bases. The V gene's germline CDR1 is MNHEY and CDR2 SVGAGI. Losses at the gene ends were 6 bases for V and 0 bases for J; bases not matched to a gene: 14. The CDR3 length is 18 residues. The CDR3 spells CASRQNPGTDYSNQPQHF. The CDR3 nucleotides are TGTGCCAGCAGACAGAACCCAGGGACAGACTATAGCAATCAGCCCCAGCATTTT.

The chain has TRBV7-9 and TRBJ2-4, with D maybe TRBD2 (6 bases). Per the germline V gene, CDR1 is SEHNR and CDR2 is FQNEAQ (reference sequence). The CDR3 has 16 residues. Trimming took off 5 bases at V and 0 bases at J, with 14 bases between the two ends. Written as DNA, the CDR3 is TGTGCCAGCAGCCCCCCAGCGGGCATAGCCAAAAACATTCAGTACTTC. Translating gives CASSPPAGIAKNIQYF.

This chain joins TRBV7-2 and TRBJ2-7, with 11 bases fitting TRBD2. Germline values: CDR1 SGHTA, CDR2 FQGNSA. This CDR3 is 16 amino acids long. The V and J ends lost 5 bases and 3 bases, in that order; junction bases with no gene match: 9. The CDR3 protein is CASSPRRLAGNYEQYF. The CDR3 region has the DNA TGTGCCAGCAGCCCCCGACGACTAGCGGGGAACTACGAGCAGTACTTC.

This clonotype appeared a few times. The chain joins TRBV2 to TRBJ2-7, with TRBD1 matching over 11 bases. The CDR3 loop spans 13 amino acids. V gave up 10 bases and J gave up 4 bases; unmatched junction bases: 6. Germline values: CDR1 SNHLY, CDR2 FYNNEI. CDR3 coding DNA: TGTGCCACTACTGGACAGGGGGCATACGAGCAGTACTTC. Its translation: CATTGQGAYEQYF. Variable domain in full (rest from reference TRBV2 and TRBJ2-7): EPEVTQTPSHQVTQMGQEVILRCVPISNHLYFYWYRQILGQKVEFLVSFYNNEISEKSEIFDDQFSVERPDGSNFTLKIRSTKLEDSAMYFCATTGQGAYEQYFGPGTRLTVT.

This clonotype was counted a few times. DNA for the CDR3: TGCGCCAGCAGCTTGGGGGACAGATGGCAAGAGACCCAGTACTTC. It is translated as CASSLGDRWQETQYF. The rearrangement uses TRBV5-1 and TRBJ2-5; 7 bases match TRBD1. Germline values: CDR1 SGHRS, CDR2 YFSETQ. V was clipped by 0 bases and J by 2 bases; unmatched bases: 4. This CDR3 is 15 amino acids long.

This clonotype was observed at least ten times. The chain carries TRBV9 and TRBJ2-5; TRBD1 matches at 9 bases. The J segment lost 3 bases and the V segment lost 4 bases, leaving 7 bases of the junction unmatched. This CDR3 is 15 amino acids long. Germline V CDR1 and CDR2: SGDLS, YYNGEE. CDR3 residues: CASSPPDRGKETQYF. CDR3 nucleotide sequence: TGTGCCAGCAGCCCCCCAGACAGGGGGAAAGAGACCCAGTACTTC.

About this clonotype itself: Just one base apart from a much larger clone, this may be a read error. The chain is built from TRBV12-3 or TRBV12-4 and TRBJ1-5, with a weak D call TRBD1 (5 bases). CDR3 size: 14 residues. The CDR3 is CASSDTGLNQPPHF. For the CDR3, the DNA is TGTGCCAGCAGTGATACAGGACTCAATCAGCCCCCGCATTTT.

In regard to this clonotype: It may be a read error: a sequence one base away is much more abundant. The rearrangement uses TRBV13 and TRBJ2-3, with unresolved D. Germline V gives CDR1 PRHDT, CDR2 FYEKMQ (reference sequence). CDR3 length equals 14 residues. For the CDR3, the DNA is TGTACCAGCAGCTTAAGCTTGAACACAGATACGCAGTATTTT. Amino acid sequence: CTSSLSLNTDTQYF. Using reference TRBV13 and TRBJ2-3 for the parts outside the CDR3, the full variable domain is AAGVIQSPRHLIKEKRETATLKCYPIPRHDTVYWYQQGPGQDPQFLISFYEKMQSDKGSIPDRFSAQQFSDYHSELNMSSLELGDSALYFCTSSLSLNTDTQYFGPGTRLTVL.

This clonotype was counted between two and nine times. The chain links TRBV14 to TRBJ2-7, with D possibly being TRBD1 or TRBD2 (5 bases each). Trimming removed 6 bases at V and 6 bases at J, with 15 bases between. This CDR3 comprises 13 residues. CDR1 and CDR2 (germline): SGHDN, FVKESK. CDR3 amino acids: CASRVSGTIEQYF. In DNA, the CDR3 is TGTGCCAGCAGAGTTTCAGGGACGATCGAGCAGTACTTC.

The V gene is TRBV19, the J gene TRBJ1-2; D not resolved. Germline V gene data show CDR1 as LNHDA and CDR2 as SQIVND (reference sequence). This CDR3 comprises 12 residues. V was trimmed by 3 bases and J by 5 bases, leaving 7 bases between them. CDR3 residues: CASSMGKYGYTF. DNA for the CDR3: TGTGCCAGTAGTATGGGAAAATATGGCTACACCTTC.

The chain combines TRBV20-1 with TRBJ2-7, with 10 bases that match TRBD2. With 3 bases clipped from V and 3 bases from J, the junction kept 2 bases outside the gene matches. The length of the CDR3 is 13 residues. CDR1 is DFQATT, CDR2 SNEGSKA, per germline (reference sequence). The CDR3 sequence is CSARGLANYEQYF. CDR3 DNA sequence: TGCAGTGCTAGGGGACTAGCGAACTACGAGCAGTACTTC.

This clonotype appeared many times. The chain links TRBV27 to TRBJ2-7, with 7 bases lining up with TRBD1. Germline values: CDR1 MNHEY, CDR2 SMNVEV (reference sequence). This CDR3 has 15 amino acids. V trimming: 0 bases; J trimming: 4 bases; junction bases outside the gene matches: 6. The CDR3 here is CASSLSGGQMYEQYF. The CDR3 DNA sequence: TGTGCCAGCAGTTTATCAGGGGGACAGATGTACGAGCAGTACTTC.

In its sample, this clonotype was seen a few times. This sequence joins TRBV6-2 or TRBV6-3 and TRBJ2-7; 8 nucleotides match TRBD2. CDR1 and CDR2 (germline): MNHEY, SVGEGT. The ends lost 6 bases at V and 3 bases at J; junction bases unmatched: 13. The CDR3 contains 16 residues. This chain's CDR3 is CASSPPGGAGIYEQYF. For the CDR3, the DNA is TGTGCCAGCAGCCCACCCGGGGGGGCCGGGATCTACGAGCAGTACTTC.

In this sample, this clonotype turned up once. Its ends do not fully match the called genes, so a read error is possible. This sequence joins TRBV20-1 and TRBJ2-7; possibly TRBD2 for D (5 bases). The CDR3 is 12 residues long. Germline CDR1 is DFQATT and CDR2 is SNEGSKA (reference sequence). The CDR3 nucleotides read TGCGGTGCTACCGGGGTTTTCTACGAGCAGTACTTC. As protein: CGATGVFYEQYF.

This clonotype was seen at least ten times. The chain has TRBV5-1 and TRBJ2-7; 7 bases agree with TRBD1. The CDR3 sequence is 14 residues long. Germline V gene data show CDR1 as SGHRS and CDR2 as YFSETQ. J lost 1 base, V lost 4 bases, and 5 bases had no gene match. CDR3 region: CASSPDRLSYEQYF. In nucleotides, the CDR3 is TGCGCCAGCAGCCCGGACAGGCTATCCTACGAGCAGTACTTC.

The chain uses TRBV27 and TRBJ1-5, with D tentatively TRBD1 (5 bases). V lost 7 bases, J lost 0 bases, and 13 bases lay in between. The CDR3 runs to 15 residues. Germline CDR1 is MNHEY and CDR2 is SMNVEV (reference sequence). The CDR3 region has the DNA TGTGCCAGCATGATAGGGGTTGATAGCAATCAGCCCCAGCATTTT. Translation gives CASMIGVDSNQPQHF.